This T cell receptor beta chain is drawn from a study of cytomegalovirus exposure and HLA in healthy donors. With 7 bases removed from V and 2 bases from J, the gap between germline ends came to 12 bases. The CDR3 spans 14 residues. The V gene's germline CDR1 is LNHDA and CDR2 SQIVND (reference sequence). The PCR used 60 Vbeta and 13 Jbeta primers. In the original analysis: Per a later analysis, the number of unique TCR beta chains was about 80 million, of which around 10 million were shared. The data were produced by immunoSEQ multiplex PCR, yet TCRdb's version contains in-frame clones alone and is incomplete. The DNA gave D and trimming, while V, J and clone size come from that table. The sample includes around 200,000 clones, 80% of them seen just once.

The rearrangement links TRBV19 to TRBJ1-5; D gene uncertain. The clonotype comes from a boy between 10 and 17 years old in good health and CMV-seronegative. Sequencing was done on a sample of PBMCs. CDR3 residues: CASTPVGRNQPQHF. The CDR3 nucleotides are TGTGCCAGTACTCCCGTTGGGCGCAATCAGCCCCAGCATTTT.